This T cell receptor beta chain was captured in a study of blood T cell repertoires in COVID-19. Across the study: Acute and convalescent COVID-19 specimens originated in the United States, Italy and Spain. T cells, B-cell-depleted T cells, or PBMCs provided the cDNA or gDNA that served as material.

There are 12 residues in the CDR3. Deletions cut 2 bases from V and 8 bases from J, with 9 bases between. Germline CDR1 GTSNPN, CDR2 SVGIG (reference sequence). Authors' processing steps: The assay estimated nucleated cells by amplifying reference gene primers. Profiling relied on immunoSEQ multiplex PCR, and the TCRdb table lists in-frame clones only, not all of them. The V and J calls and clone size were taken over from that table, and D and trimming were inferred from the DNA. The table lists 150,000 to 180,000 clones, over 65% of them singletons. The chain combines TRBV30 with TRBJ1-4; D gene uncertain. The sequencing sample was made of peripheral blood. This sequence originates from a man at least 80 years old with acute or convalescent COVID-19. As DNA, the CDR3 is TGTGCCTGGAGTTATGGTGGCGAAAAACTGTTTTTT. Amino acid sequence: CAWSYGGEKLFF.